Shown below are 8 T cell receptor beta chains from a single sample sequenced in a study of beta chain features in type 1 diabetes. Findings and caveats of the study: Moderate but significant shortening of TCRB CDR3s was recorded in all four CD4+ subsets from Type 1 diabetes patients.

These receptors lack a known antigen. Sequenced material consisted of expressed TCRB transcripts (all of the isolated RNA was reverse transcribed). Sequenced by immunoSEQ multiplex PCR; TCRdb stores in-frame clones only, minus some. The table records more than 250,000 clones, approximately 20% of them present only once. Input material: naive CD4+ T cells from blood. These receptors came from a woman aged 40 to 55 with type 1 diabetes.

This clone came up a few times. This chain connects TRBV9 to TRBJ2-7; TRBD2 matches 7 bases. V lost 0 bases, J lost 1 base, and 4 bases stayed unmatched. The CDR3 is 15 amino acids. Germline values: CDR1 SGDLS, CDR2 YYNGEE. The CDR3 DNA is TGTGCCAGCAGCGTAGGGGACGGGGGGTCCTACGAGCAGTACTTC. Translating it yields CASSVGDGGSYEQYF.

Remarks on this clone: Other nucleotide sequences in the sample specify the same CDR3. This chain connects TRBV29-1 to TRBJ1-1, with D perhaps matching TRBD1 (5 bases). The CDR3 covers 13 residues. Germline V CDR1 and CDR2: SQVTM, ANQGSEA. V was cut by 3 bases and J by 0 bases, with 8 bases left in between. CDR3 nucleotide sequence: TGCAGCGTTGAGGGGCGGATGAACACTGAAGCTTTCTTT. Its translation is CSVEGRMNTEAFF.

The chain joins TRBV6-5 to TRBJ1-5, with D possibly being TRBD1 (6 bases). Germline V gene data show CDR1 as MNHEY and CDR2 as SVGAGI. The CDR3 extends over 14 amino acids. Trimming took 4 bases from V and 5 from J, leaving 12 bases between them. In DNA form, the CDR3 reads TGTGCCAGCAGTTTTCAGGGGCCGGATCAGCCCCAGCATTTT. Translated, it gives CASSFQGPDQPQHF.

The CDR3 DNA reads as TGTGCCAGCAGCGCTGCCGGGACAGTCGGCAATGAGCAGTTCTTC. Residues: CASSAAGTVGNEQFF. The chain carries TRBV5-4 and TRBJ2-1, with TRBD1 matching 7 bases. V dropped 4 bases and J dropped 6; count of bases not matched to a gene: 10. In germline, CDR1 is SGHNT, CDR2 YYREEE (reference sequence). The CDR3 runs 15 residues. The entire variable domain, with the rest obtained from reference TRBV5-4 and TRBJ2-1, is as follows: ETGVTQSPTHLIKTRGQQVTLRCSSQSGHNTVSWYQQALGQGPQFIFQYYREEENGRGNFPPRFSGLQFPNYSSELNVNALELDDSALYLCASSAAGTVGNEQFFGPGTRLTVL.

The chain has TRBV29-1 and TRBJ2-3; possibly TRBD2 for D (6 bases). Trimming stripped 7 bases from V and 5 bases from J, with 19 bases between. Germline CDR1 is SQVTM and CDR2 is ANQGSEA. The CDR3 runs to 14 residues. The CDR3 loop reads CSAGGWMGGDTQYF. The CDR3 nucleotides read TGCAGCGCCGGGGGTTGGATGGGGGGAGATACGCAGTATTTT.

This clone has a handful of counts. This sample includes further DNA sequences coding for the same CDR3. The J gene is TRBJ2-5, the V gene TRBV5-1; 8 positions match TRBD1. The CDR3 has 13 residues. V trimming: 8 bases; J trimming: 5 bases; junction bases outside the gene matches: 8. Germline values: CDR1 SGHRS, CDR2 YFSETQ. The CDR3 region has the DNA TGCGCCAGTACCGACAGGGGACAGGAGACCCAGTACTTC. Translated, it gives CASTDRGQETQYF.

V usage is TRBV4-3 and J usage is TRBJ1-2, with TRBD1 matching 9 bases. CDR1 and CDR2 (germline): LGHNA, YSLEER. CDR3 size: 17 residues. The V gene end was trimmed by 2 bases and the J gene end by 3 bases; junction bases not matched to a gene: 10. The DNA for the CDR3 is TGCGCCAGCAGCCAAACACCCATCGGACAGGGGTACTATGGCTACACCTTC. As protein: CASSQTPIGQGYYGYTF.

CDR3 nucleotide sequence: TGTGCCAGCAGTTGGCCTTCCGGGACTGCTAGGTACGAGCAGTACTTC. This gives the protein CASSWPSGTARYEQYF. V is TRBV7-9 and J is TRBJ2-7; D is perhaps TRBD2 (6 bases). Germline V gives CDR1 SEHNR, CDR2 FQNEAQ (reference sequence). The CDR3 length is 16 residues. V lost 6 bases to trimming and J lost 4 bases, with 22 bases between them.